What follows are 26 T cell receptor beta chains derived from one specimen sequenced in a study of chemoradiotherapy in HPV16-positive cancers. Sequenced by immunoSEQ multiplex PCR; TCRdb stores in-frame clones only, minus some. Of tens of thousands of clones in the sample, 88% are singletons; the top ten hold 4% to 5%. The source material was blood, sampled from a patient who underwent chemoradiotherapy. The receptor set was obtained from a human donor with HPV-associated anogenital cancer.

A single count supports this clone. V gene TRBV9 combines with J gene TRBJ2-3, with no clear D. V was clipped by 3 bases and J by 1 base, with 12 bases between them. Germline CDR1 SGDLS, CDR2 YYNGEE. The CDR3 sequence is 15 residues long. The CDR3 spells CASSGENLGTDTQYF. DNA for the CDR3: TGTGCCAGCAGCGGCGAGAATCTAGGCACAGATACGCAGTATTTT. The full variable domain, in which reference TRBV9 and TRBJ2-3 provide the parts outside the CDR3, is DSGVTQTPKHLITATGQRVTLRCSPRSGDLSVYWYQQSLDQGLQFLIQYYNGEERAKGNILERFSAQQFPDLHSELNLSSLELGDSALYFCASSGENLGTDTQYFGPGTRLTVL.

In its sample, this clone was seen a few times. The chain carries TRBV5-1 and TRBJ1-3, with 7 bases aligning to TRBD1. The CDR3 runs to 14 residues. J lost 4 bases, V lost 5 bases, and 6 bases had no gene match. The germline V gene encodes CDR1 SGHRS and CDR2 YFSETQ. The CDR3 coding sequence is TGCGCCAGCAGTCCAGGACAGGCCGGAAACACCATATATTTT. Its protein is CASSPGQAGNTIYF. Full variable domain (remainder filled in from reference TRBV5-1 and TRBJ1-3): KAGVTQTPRYLIKTRGQQVTLSCSPISGHRSVSWYQQTPGQGLQFLFEYFSETQRNKGNFPGRFSGRQFSNSRSEMNVSTLELGDSALYLCASSPGQAGNTIYFGEGSWLTVV.

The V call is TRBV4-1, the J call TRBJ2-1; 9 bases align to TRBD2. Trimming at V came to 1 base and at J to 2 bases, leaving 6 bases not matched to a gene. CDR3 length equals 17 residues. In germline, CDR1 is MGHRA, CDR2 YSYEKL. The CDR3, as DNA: TGCGCCAGCAGCCAAGTTGGTCGCGGGAGGGCCTACAATGAGCAGTTCTTC. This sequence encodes CASSQVGRGRAYNEQFF.

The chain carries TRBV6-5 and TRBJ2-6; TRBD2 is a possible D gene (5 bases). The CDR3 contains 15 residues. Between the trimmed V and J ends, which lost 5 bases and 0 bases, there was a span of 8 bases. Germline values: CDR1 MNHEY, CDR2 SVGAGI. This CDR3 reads CASSNSGSGANVLTF. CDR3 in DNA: TGTGCCAGCAGTAACAGCGGCTCTGGGGCCAACGTCCTGACTTTC.

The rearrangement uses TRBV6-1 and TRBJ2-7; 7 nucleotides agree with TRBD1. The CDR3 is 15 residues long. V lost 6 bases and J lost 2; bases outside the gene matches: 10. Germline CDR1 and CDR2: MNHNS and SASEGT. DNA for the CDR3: TGTGCCAGCAGGAGTCCCGGGACAGCCGCCTACGAGCAGTACTTC. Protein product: CASRSPGTAAYEQYF.

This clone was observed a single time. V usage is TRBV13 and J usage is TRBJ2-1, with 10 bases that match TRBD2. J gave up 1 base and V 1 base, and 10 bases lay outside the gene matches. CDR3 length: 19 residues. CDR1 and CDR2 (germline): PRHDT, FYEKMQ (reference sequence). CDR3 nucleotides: TGTGCCAGCAGCTTAGAGGGGCTAGCGGGAGTGAGGTCCTACAATGAGCAGTTCTTC. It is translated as CASSLEGLAGVRSYNEQFF.

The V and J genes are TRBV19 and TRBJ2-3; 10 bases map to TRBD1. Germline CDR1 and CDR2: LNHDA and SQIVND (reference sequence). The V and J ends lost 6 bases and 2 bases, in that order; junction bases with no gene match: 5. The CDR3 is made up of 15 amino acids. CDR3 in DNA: TGTGCCAGTAGCCCGACAGGGGGCAACACAGATACGCAGTATTTT. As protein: CASSPTGGNTDTQYF. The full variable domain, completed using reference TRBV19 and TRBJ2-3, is DGGITQSPKYLFRKEGQNVTLSCEQNLNHDAMYWYRQDPGQGLRLIYYSQIVNDFQKGDIAEGYSVSREKKESFPLTVTSAQKNPTAFYLCASSPTGGNTDTQYFGPGTRLTVL.

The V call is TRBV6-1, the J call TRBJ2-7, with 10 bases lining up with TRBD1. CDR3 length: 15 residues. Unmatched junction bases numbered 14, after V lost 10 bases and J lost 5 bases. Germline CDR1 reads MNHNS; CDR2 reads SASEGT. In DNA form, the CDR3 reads TGTGCCACCCTAAATTCCGGGACAGGGGTCCACGAGCAGTACTTC. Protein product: CATLNSGTGVHEQYF.

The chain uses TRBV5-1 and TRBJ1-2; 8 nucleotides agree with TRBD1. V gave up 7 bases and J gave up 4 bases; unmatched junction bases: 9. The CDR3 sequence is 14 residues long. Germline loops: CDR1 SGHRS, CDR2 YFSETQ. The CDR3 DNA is TGCGCCAGCGGAGCTGGACAGGGATCCTATGGCTACACCTTC. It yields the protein CASGAGQGSYGYTF.

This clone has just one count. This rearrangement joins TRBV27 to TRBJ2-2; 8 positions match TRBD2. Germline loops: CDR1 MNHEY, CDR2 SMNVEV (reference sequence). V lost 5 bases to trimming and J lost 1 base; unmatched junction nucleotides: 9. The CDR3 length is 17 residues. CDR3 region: CASSKLPGLVNTGELFF. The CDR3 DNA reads TGTGCCAGCAGTAAACTACCGGGACTAGTGAACACCGGGGAGCTGTTTTTT.

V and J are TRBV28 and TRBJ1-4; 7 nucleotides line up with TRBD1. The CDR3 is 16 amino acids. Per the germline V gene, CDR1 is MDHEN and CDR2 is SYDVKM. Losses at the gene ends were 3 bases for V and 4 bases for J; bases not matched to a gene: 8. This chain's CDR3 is CASSLAGTVYNEKLFF. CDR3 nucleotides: TGTGCCAGCAGTTTGGCTGGGACAGTTTATAATGAAAAACTGTTTTTT. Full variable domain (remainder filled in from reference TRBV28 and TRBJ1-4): DVKVTQSSRYLVKRTGEKVFLECVQDMDHENMFWYRQDPGLGLRLIYFSYDVKMKEKGDIPEGYSVSREKKERFSLILESASTNQTSMYLCASSLAGTVYNEKLFFGSGTQLSVL.

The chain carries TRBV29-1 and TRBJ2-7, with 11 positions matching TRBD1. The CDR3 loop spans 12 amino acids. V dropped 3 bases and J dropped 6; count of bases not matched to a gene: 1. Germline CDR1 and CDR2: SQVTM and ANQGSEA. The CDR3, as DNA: TGCAGCGTTGAGGACAGGGGGCGCGAGCAGTACTTC. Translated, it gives CSVEDRGREQYF.

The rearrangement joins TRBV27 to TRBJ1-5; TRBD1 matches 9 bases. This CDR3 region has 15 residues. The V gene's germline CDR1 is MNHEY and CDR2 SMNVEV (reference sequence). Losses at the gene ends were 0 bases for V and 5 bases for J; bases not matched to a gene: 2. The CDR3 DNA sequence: TGTGCCAGCAGTTTATCTGGGACAGGGTATCAGCCCCAGCATTTT. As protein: CASSLSGTGYQPQHF.

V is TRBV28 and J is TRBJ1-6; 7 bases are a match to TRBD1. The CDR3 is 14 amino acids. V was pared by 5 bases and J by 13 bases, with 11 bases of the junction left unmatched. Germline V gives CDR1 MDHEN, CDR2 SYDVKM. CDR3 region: CASSLSYRGSPLHF. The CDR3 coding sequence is TGTGCCAGCAGTCTGTCCTACAGGGGCTCTCCCCTCCACTTT.

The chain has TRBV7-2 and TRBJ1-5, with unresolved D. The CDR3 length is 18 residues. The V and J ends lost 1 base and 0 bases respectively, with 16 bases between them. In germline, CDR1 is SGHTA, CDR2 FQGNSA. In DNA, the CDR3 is TGTGCCAGCAGCTTAGAGGTAACGGCAGTTAATAGCAATCAGCCCCAGCATTTT. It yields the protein CASSLEVTAVNSNQPQHF.

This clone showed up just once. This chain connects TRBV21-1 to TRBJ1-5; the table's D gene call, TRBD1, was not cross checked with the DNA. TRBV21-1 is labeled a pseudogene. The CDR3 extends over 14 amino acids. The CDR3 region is CASSKDRGNQPQHF. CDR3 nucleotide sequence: TGTGCCAGCAGCAAAGACAGGGGCAATCAGCCCCAGCATTTT.

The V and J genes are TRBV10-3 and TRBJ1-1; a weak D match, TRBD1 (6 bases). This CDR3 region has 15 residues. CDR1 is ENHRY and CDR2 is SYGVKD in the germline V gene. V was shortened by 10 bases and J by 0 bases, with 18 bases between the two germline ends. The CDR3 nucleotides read TGTGCCACACTAAGGGGGGGACACCTGAACACTGAAGCTTTCTTT. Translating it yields CATLRGGHLNTEAFF.

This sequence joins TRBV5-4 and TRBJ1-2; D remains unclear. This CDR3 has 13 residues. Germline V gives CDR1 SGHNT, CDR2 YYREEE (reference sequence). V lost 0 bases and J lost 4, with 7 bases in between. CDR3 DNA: TGTGCCAGCAGCTTGGACGGACCCTATGGCTACACCTTC. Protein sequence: CASSLDGPYGYTF.

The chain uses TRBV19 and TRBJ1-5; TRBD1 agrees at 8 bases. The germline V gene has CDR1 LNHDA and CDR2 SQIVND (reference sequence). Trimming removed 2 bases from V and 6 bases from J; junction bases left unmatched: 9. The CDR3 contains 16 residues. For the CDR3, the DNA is TGTGCCAGTAGTATATCGACAGGGGAAGAAAGTCAGCCCCAGCATTTT. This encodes CASSISTGEESQPQHF.

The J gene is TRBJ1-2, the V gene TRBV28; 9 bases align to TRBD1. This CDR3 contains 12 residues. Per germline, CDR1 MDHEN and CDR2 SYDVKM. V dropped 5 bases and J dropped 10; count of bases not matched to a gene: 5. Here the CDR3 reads CASSAGTGTYTF. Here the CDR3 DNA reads TGTGCCAGCAGTGCTGGGACAGGGACCTACACCTTC.

The CDR3 spells CASNRDRVNYGYTF. CDR3 nucleotides: TGTGCGAGTAACCGGGACAGGGTTAACTATGGCTACACCTTC. The genes are TRBV7-9 and TRBJ1-2, with 9 positions matching TRBD1. This CDR3 is 14 amino acids long. Germline V gene sequence: CDR1 SEHNR, CDR2 FQNEAQ (reference sequence).

The CDR3 spells CASSPGTMSTDTQYF. DNA for the CDR3: TGCGCCAGCAGCCCCGGGACTATGAGCACAGATACGCAGTATTTT. The chain has TRBV5-1 and TRBJ2-3; 7 bases map to TRBD2. Germline values: CDR1 SGHRS, CDR2 YFSETQ. The junction had 5 bases not matched to a gene; V was cut back by 4 bases and J by 0 bases. The CDR3 is 15 residues long.

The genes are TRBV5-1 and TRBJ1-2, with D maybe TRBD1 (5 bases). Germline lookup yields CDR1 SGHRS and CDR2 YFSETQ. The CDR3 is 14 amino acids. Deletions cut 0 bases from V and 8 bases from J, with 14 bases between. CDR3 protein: CASSLVQGPQGYTF. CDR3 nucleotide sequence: TGCGCCAGCAGCTTGGTCCAGGGACCGCAGGGCTACACCTTC.

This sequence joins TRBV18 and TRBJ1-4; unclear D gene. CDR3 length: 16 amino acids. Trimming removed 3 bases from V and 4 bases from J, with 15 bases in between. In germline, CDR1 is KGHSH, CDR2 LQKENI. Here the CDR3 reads CASSPSFFSYNEKLFF. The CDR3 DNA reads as TGTGCCAGCTCACCCAGTTTCTTCAGCTATAATGAAAAACTGTTTTTT.

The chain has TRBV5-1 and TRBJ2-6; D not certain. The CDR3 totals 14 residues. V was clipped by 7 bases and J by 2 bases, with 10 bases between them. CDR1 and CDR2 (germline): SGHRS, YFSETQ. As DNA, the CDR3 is TGCGCCAGCGCCAAAGTAGCTGGGGCCAACGTCCTGACTTTC. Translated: CASAKVAGANVLTF.

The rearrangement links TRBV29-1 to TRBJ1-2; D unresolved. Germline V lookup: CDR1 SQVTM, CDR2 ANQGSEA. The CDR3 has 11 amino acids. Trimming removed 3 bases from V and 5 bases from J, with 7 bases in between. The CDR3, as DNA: TGCAGCGTTGACGTACAGTATGGCTACACCTTC. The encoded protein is CSVDVQYGYTF.